One and the same sample provided the 31 T cell receptor beta chains below, sequenced in a study of blood T cell repertoires in COVID-19. The repertoire was sequenced with immunoSEQ multiplex PCR; TCRdb's copy has only in-frame clones and lacks some. The profile covers tens of thousands of clones, with roughly 85% appearing a single time and more than 8% taken by the ten largest. Sequenced: peripheral blood. Every receptor here comes from a man aged 25-45 years with acute or convalescent COVID-19.

V gene TRBV24-1 combines with J gene TRBJ2-2; the D gene is possibly TRBD2 (6 bases). The CDR3 contains 14 residues. Germline V gives CDR1 KGHDR, CDR2 SFDVKD. V was trimmed by 4 bases and J by 6 bases, leaving 11 bases between them. CDR3 amino acids: CATSEGGAAGELFF. The CDR3 DNA reads TGTGCCACCAGTGAAGGCGGGGCGGCCGGGGAGCTGTTTTTT.

This clone was recorded once. This chain joins TRBV2 and TRBJ2-1; TRBD2 matches 8 bases. The CDR3 covers 14 residues. Germline V lookup: CDR1 SNHLY, CDR2 FYNNEI. Unmatched junction bases numbered 7, after V lost 6 bases and J lost 6 bases. The CDR3 region is CASRSREGANEQFF. The CDR3 DNA is TGTGCCAGCAGGTCTCGGGAGGGAGCCAATGAGCAGTTCTTC.

The chain carries TRBV10-3 and TRBJ1-2; weak D call: TRBD1 (6 bases). CDR3 size: 13 residues. Trimming took off 5 bases at V and 4 bases at J, with 11 bases between the two ends. CDR1 and CDR2 (germline): ENHRY, SYGVKD. CDR3 nucleotide sequence: TGTGCCATCAGTAAGGACAGTAGCTATGGCTACACCTTC. Its translation: CAISKDSSYGYTF.

The V call is TRBV3-1 (or the pseudogene TRBV3-2), the J call TRBJ2-5; tentatively, D is TRBD1 (5 bases). V gave up 4 bases and J gave up 6 bases, with 21 bases separating them. The germline CDR1 and CDR2 sequences are LGHDT and YNNKEL (reference sequence). The CDR3 length is 16 residues. CDR3 sequence: CASSPQRAGMLKTQYF. The CDR3 nucleotides read TGTGCCAGCAGCCCCCAACGCGCAGGGATGTTAAAGACCCAGTACTTC.

The V and J genes are TRBV5-1 and TRBJ1-2; TRBD1 aligns across 9 bases. The length of the CDR3 is 16 residues. J was trimmed by 1 base and V by 5 bases; bases with no gene match: 9. Looked up from germline, CDR1 is SGHRS and CDR2 is YFSETQ. The CDR3 protein is CASSPFTGGFNYGYTF. In DNA form, the CDR3 reads TGCGCCAGCAGTCCGTTTACAGGGGGCTTTAACTATGGCTACACCTTC.

The genes are TRBV29-1 and TRBJ1-2; 8 nucleotides align to TRBD1. The germline V gene has CDR1 SQVTM and CDR2 ANQGSEA. This CDR3 spans 17 amino acids. V trimming: 4 bases; J trimming: 2 bases; junction bases outside the gene matches: 15. The CDR3 region has the DNA TGCAGCGTTGCTGTTGGGGCTGGAAGGACAGGGAACTATGGCTACACCTTC. The encoded protein is CSVAVGAGRTGNYGYTF. The variable domain in full, completed from reference TRBV29-1 and TRBJ1-2, reads SAVISQKPSRDICQRGTSLTIQCQVDSQVTMMFWYRQQPGQSLTLIATANQGSEATYESGFVIDKFPISRPNLTFSTLTVSNMSPEDSSIYLCSVAVGAGRTGNYGYTFGSGTRLTVV.

This clone was detected a few times. This sequence joins TRBV10-2 and TRBJ2-3; maybe TRBD2 (5 bases). Germline values: CDR1 WSHSY, CDR2 SAAADI. V gave up 6 bases and J gave up 5 bases, with 18 bases separating them. The CDR3 covers 15 residues. This CDR3 reads CASSLTSGAVDTQYF. CDR3 bases: TGCGCCAGCAGCCTTACATCTGGAGCGGTAGATACGCAGTATTTT.

The chain has TRBV25-1 and TRBJ2-1, with 9 bases fitting TRBD1. The CDR3 sequence is 13 residues long. J lost 7 bases, V lost 11 bases, and 9 bases had no gene match. Germline values: CDR1 MGHDK, CDR2 SYGVNS. In nucleotides, the CDR3 is TGTGCCGTACAACCGGGACAGGGAAATGAGCAGTTCTTC. This gives the protein CAVQPGQGNEQFF. The variable domain in full, completed from reference TRBV25-1 and TRBJ2-1, reads EADIYQTPRYLVIGTGKKITLECSQTMGHDKMYWYQQDPGMELHLIHYSYGVNSTEKGDLSSESTVSRIRTEHFPLTLESARPSHTSQYLCAVQPGQGNEQFFGPGTRLTVL.

The V call is TRBV7-8, the J call TRBJ2-1; TRBD2 aligns across 7 bases. V shed 5 bases and J 3 bases; nucleotides not matched to a gene: 4. Looked up from germline, CDR1 is SGHVS and CDR2 is FQNEAQ. This CDR3 comprises 14 residues. The CDR3 sequence is CASSPREFYNEQFF. The CDR3 DNA is TGTGCCAGCAGCCCGCGGGAGTTCTACAATGAGCAGTTCTTC. Looking up the rest from reference TRBV7-8 and TRBJ2-1 gives the full variable domain: GAGVSQSPRYKVAKRGQDVALRCDPISGHVSLFWYQQALGQGPEFLTYFQNEAQLDKSGLPSDRFFAERPEGSVSTLKIQRTQQEDSAVYLCASSPREFYNEQFFGPGTRLTVL.

This clone was observed a handful of times. The rearrangement links TRBV28 to TRBJ1-5; D possibly corresponds to TRBD1 (6 bases). The CDR3 has 14 amino acids. Germline CDR1 and CDR2: MDHEN and SYDVKM. Trimming pared 11 bases from V and 0 bases from J, leaving 14 bases between. The CDR3 DNA is TGTGCCTGGGGGGGGCGGACTAGCAATCAGCCCCAGCATTTT. Amino acid sequence: CAWGGRTSNQPQHF.

The chain has TRBV28 and TRBJ2-5; 14 bases are shared with TRBD2. Germline V gives CDR1 MDHEN, CDR2 SYDVKM. This CDR3 comprises 17 residues. Trimming took 6 bases from V and 5 from J; bases not matched to a gene: 11. The CDR3 DNA sequence: TGTGCCAGCAGCTCCTGGGGACTAGCGGGAGAGGGGGAGACCCAGTACTTC. Translating it yields CASSSWGLAGEGETQYF.

Only one count was recorded for this clone. V and J are TRBV28 and TRBJ2-1; D perhaps matches TRBD1 (6 bases). Germline V lookup: CDR1 MDHEN, CDR2 SYDVKM. The CDR3 contains 16 residues. The V end lost 6 bases, the J end lost 8 bases, and 23 bases lay between the germline ends. CDR3 coding DNA: TGTGCCAGCAGACAACGGTACAGGGATCACCTGGATGAGCAGTTCTTC. Residues: CASRQRYRDHLDEQFF.

The chain uses TRBV5-4 and TRBJ2-1; TRBD2 matches 8 bases. The CDR3 has 15 residues. The germline V gene encodes CDR1 SGHNT and CDR2 YYREEE (reference sequence). The junction had 10 bases not matched to a gene; V was cut back by 6 bases and J by 5 bases. CDR3 in DNA: TGTGCCAGCAACTCTCTTGGCGGGAGGAACAATGAGCAGTTCTTC. It is translated as CASNSLGGRNNEQFF.

The J gene is TRBJ2-7, the V gene TRBV10-3; 11 nucleotides agree with TRBD2. This CDR3 spans 15 amino acids. Germline values: CDR1 ENHRY, CDR2 SYGVKD. The ends lost 4 bases at V and 7 bases at J; junction bases unmatched: 9. The CDR3 loop is CAISGLAGGPLEQYF. The CDR3, as DNA: TGTGCCATCAGTGGGTTAGCGGGAGGGCCTTTAGAGCAGTACTTC.

This chain links TRBV29-1 with TRBJ1-4; perhaps TRBD1 as D (5 bases). V lost 2 bases and J lost 7, with 8 bases in between. The CDR3 runs to 12 residues. Germline CDR1 and CDR2: SQVTM and ANQGSEA. CDR3 residues: CSVESGGEKLFF. The CDR3 DNA reads as TGCAGCGTTGAATCCGGGGGTGAAAAACTGTTTTTT.

The chain has TRBV4-3 and TRBJ1-5, with 7 bases identical to TRBD1. The V segment lost 5 bases and the J segment 6 bases; nucleotides outside the gene matches: 13. CDR3 length equals 16 residues. The germline CDR1 and CDR2 sequences are LGHNA and YSLEER. The chain's CDR3 is CASSADRDSPTQPQHF. The CDR3 bases are TGCGCCAGCAGCGCCGACAGGGACTCCCCCACTCAGCCCCAGCATTTT.

The chain combines TRBV5-1 with TRBJ1-3; no definite D call. This CDR3 region has 8 residues. Germline CDR1 SGHRS, CDR2 YFSETQ. The CDR3 protein is CASLSIYF. The CDR3 DNA follows: TGCGCGTCCTTGAGCATATATTTT.

The chain joins TRBV9 to TRBJ2-5; 12 nucleotides match TRBD1. There are 15 residues in the CDR3. Unmatched junction bases numbered 3, after V lost 2 bases and J lost 4 bases. Germline loops: CDR1 SGDLS, CDR2 YYNGEE. The CDR3 is CASSVGQGARETQYF. CDR3 DNA: TGTGCCAGCAGCGTGGGACAGGGGGCCCGAGAGACCCAGTACTTC.

V usage is TRBV28 and J usage is TRBJ1-4; D unclear. Germline assignment: CDR1 MDHEN and CDR2 SYDVKM. V shed 3 bases and J shed 8 bases, with 10 bases lying between them. The CDR3 sequence is 13 residues long. The CDR3 reads CASSFRTGEKLFF. CDR3 bases: TGTGCCAGCAGTTTTCGGACTGGGGAAAAACTGTTTTTT.

The CDR3 is CASSLGGLYGYTF. CDR3 DNA sequence: TGTGCCAGCAGCTTGGGGGGACTCTATGGCTACACCTTC. The J gene is TRBJ1-2, the V gene TRBV5-6; D might be TRBD1 (5 bases). Trimming stripped 0 bases from V and 4 bases from J, with 7 bases between. This CDR3 spans 13 amino acids. Germline CDR1 reads SGHDT; CDR2 reads YYEEEE.

The count of this clone is one. The chain combines TRBV5-4 with TRBJ2-5; TRBD1 agrees at 9 bases. The germline V gene has CDR1 SGHNT and CDR2 YYREEE (reference sequence). The ends lost 4 bases at V and 1 base at J; junction bases unmatched: 8. The CDR3 runs 16 residues. CDR3 nucleotide sequence: TGTGCCAGCAGCAGACCTACAGGGGGCACCCAAGAGACCCAGTACTTC. Protein: CASSRPTGGTQETQYF.

V is TRBV5-5 and J is TRBJ2-1, with D tentatively TRBD1 (5 bases). Per the germline V gene, CDR1 is SGHKS and CDR2 is YYEKEE (reference sequence). The V gene lost 0 bases and the J gene lost 0 bases, with 7 bases spanning the gap. The CDR3 is 15 residues long. DNA for the CDR3: TGTGCCAGCAGCTTGGGGCAGGGCTCCTACAATGAGCAGTTCTTC. Protein: CASSLGQGSYNEQFF.

The chain recombines TRBV6-5 with TRBJ2-7, with 10 bases fitting TRBD1. Germline V gives CDR1 MNHEY, CDR2 SVGAGI. Trimming cost V 6 bases and J 6 bases; bases outside gene matches: 5. The CDR3 spans 13 residues. The CDR3 sequence is CASRPDRGREQYF. In nucleotides, the CDR3 is TGTGCCAGCAGGCCTGACAGGGGGCGCGAGCAGTACTTC.

This chain links TRBV12-3 or TRBV12-4 with TRBJ2-1; maybe TRBD1 (5 bases). Trimming left V 5 bases short and J 5 bases short, with 7 bases between. The length of the CDR3 is 12 residues. The CDR3 here is CASSLQDNEQFF. In DNA, the CDR3 is TGTGCCAGCAGTCTACAGGACAATGAGCAGTTCTTC.

This chain joins TRBV6-5 and TRBJ1-3, with a weak D call TRBD1 (5 bases). The CDR3 length is 13 residues. Trimming removed 5 bases at V and 4 bases at J, with 9 bases between. Germline CDR1 MNHEY, CDR2 SVGAGI. CDR3 loop: CASSNQGGNTIYF. CDR3 DNA sequence: TGTGCCAGCAGTAATCAGGGAGGAAACACCATATATTTT.

This chain links TRBV19 with TRBJ1-5; D possibly corresponds to TRBD1 (5 bases). The CDR3 sequence is 17 residues long. Germline loops: CDR1 LNHDA, CDR2 SQIVND (reference sequence). Trimming took off 7 bases at V and 2 bases at J, with 21 bases between the two ends. CDR3 in DNA: TGTGCCAGTACCCGGGAGGGGAGAGGGGTCCGCAATCAGCCCCAGCATTTT. Protein sequence: CASTREGRGVRNQPQHF.

This chain joins TRBV2 and TRBJ1-1, with D unclear. Germline assignment: CDR1 SNHLY and CDR2 FYNNEI. CDR3 size: 14 residues. Between the trimmed V and J ends, which lost 7 bases and 0 bases, there was a span of 12 bases. As DNA, the CDR3 is TGTGCCAGCACCGGAGGAATAATGAACACTGAAGCTTTCTTT. Its protein product is CASTGGIMNTEAFF.

The chain is built from TRBV15 and TRBJ2-7; 10 bases map to TRBD2. The CDR3 contains 16 residues. The trim removed 3 bases at V and 3 bases at J, leaving 8 bases unmatched. The V gene's germline CDR1 is LNHNV and CDR2 YYDKDF (reference sequence). The CDR3 reads CATSSPSLAGGYEQYF. CDR3 in DNA: TGTGCCACCAGCAGCCCAAGCTTAGCGGGGGGCTACGAGCAGTACTTC. The full variable domain, completed using reference TRBV15 and TRBJ2-7, is DAMVIQNPRYQVTQFGKPVTLSCSQTLNHNVMYWYQQKSSQAPKLLFHYYDKDFNNEADTPDNFQSRRPNTSFCFLDIRSPGLGDTAMYLCATSSPSLAGGYEQYFGPGTRLTVT.

The V gene is TRBV4-2, the J gene TRBJ2-2; 8 bases are a match to TRBD1. This CDR3 has 16 amino acids. V gave up 3 bases and J gave up 1 base; unmatched junction bases: 4. Germline loops: CDR1 LGHNA, CDR2 YNFKEQ. CDR3 coding DNA: TGTGCCAGCAGCCAGGCAGACAGGGGGAACACCGGGGAGCTGTTTTTT. It is translated as CASSQADRGNTGELFF.

This clone came up a few times. The rearrangement links TRBV29-1 to TRBJ2-2; 10 bases fit TRBD2. CDR1 and CDR2 (germline): SQVTM, ANQGSEA. The CDR3 is 14 amino acids. V shed 5 bases and J 3 bases; nucleotides not matched to a gene: 3. CDR3 nucleotide sequence: TGCAGCGTTTCCGGGACTAGCGACACCGGGGAGCTGTTTTTT. It translates to CSVSGTSDTGELFF.

The chain employs TRBV28 and TRBJ2-7, with 8 bases fitting TRBD2. After removal of 6 bases from V and 6 bases from J, the junction contained 13 bases not matched to a gene. The CDR3 extends over 15 amino acids. Per germline, CDR1 MDHEN and CDR2 SYDVKM. The DNA for the CDR3 is TGTGCCAGCAGGAAAGGCGGAAGCGGGAGTATCGAGCAGTACTTC. It codes for CASRKGGSGSIEQYF.